This T cell receptor (beta chain) derives from a study of blood T cell repertoires in COVID-19 (dated by TCRdb to about 2020). Regarding the research as a whole: Samples covering the acute and convalescent phases of COVID-19 were provided by collaborators in the United States, Italy and Spain. Sample metadata almost always included a de-identified subject ID, COVID-19 status, age in years and sex. Deeply sampled blood TCRbeta repertoires from subjects exposed to, actively infected with, or recovered from COVID-19 were included in the dataset. Samples came from the ongoing ImmuneRACE study (first 160 participants) plus 1,254 subjects from 6 global collaborators. Where HLA class I and class II types were available, the types were taken from metadata supplied by the sample provider, not from assay-based typing. The material from the prospective study consisted of cDNA or gDNA derived from T cells, B-cell-depleted T cells, or PBMCs. The repertoires were made available in a free public database intended to serve as a resource for research on the immune response to SARS-CoV-2. Beyond this particular receptor, the publication reports: How much clinical and demographic metadata was included differed by source and by participant, and the metadata was provided uncurated.

The CDR3 sequence holds 16 residues, the cysteine and phenylalanine included. The only DNA kept is the CDR3, 48 bases in frame from the first base. CDR1 and CDR2 were assigned from the germline V gene (reference sequence) as SGHNT and YYREEE. Trimmed from V: 0 bases; trimmed from J: 5 bases; junction bases lacking a gene match: 2. TCRbeta CDR3 regions were amplified from genomic DNA using the immunoSEQ Assay, a bias-controlled multiplex PCR. Concerning the study's data processing: Within the assay, amplification of reference gene primers was used to estimate how many nucleated cells each sample contained. To quantify the absolute abundance of each unique TCRbeta CDR3 rearrangement, sequence reads were collapsed and filtered. For each sample, productive Simpson clonality was calculated as the square root of Simpson's diversity index over productive rearrangements. TCRdb provides this immuneACCESS table in a form limited to in-frame rearrangements. Some clones are lacking; in checked studies, under half of them reflect an unresolved V gene, and why the rest are absent is not known. That table gives V, J and clone size, and the DNA gave D and trimming. This sample is represented by approximately 110,000 clones; roughly nine tenths of them were singletons. The ten largest clonotypes hold 32% of the sample.

Each collaborating institution followed its own protocols to collect whole blood in K2EDTA tubes. For TCRbeta analysis, collaborators shipped samples as frozen whole blood, isolated PBMCs, or DNA extracted from either of those sample types. For this clone: There is no known antigen for this receptor. No per-base quality is available; no much larger clone lies one base away.

The sequencing input was peripheral blood. Recombination linked TRBV5-4 to TRBJ2-2, and TRBD2 aligns with 12 junction nucleotides. This TCR came from a woman of 80 years or more with acute or convalescent COVID-19. Read as DNA, the sequence is TGTGCCAGCAGCTTGGGGACTAGCGGGGTTACCGGGGAGCTGTTTTTT. It codes for CASSLGTSGVTGELFF.